Sequencing of this T cell receptor (beta chain) was carried out in a study of technical replicates of blood from several donors. Assay: immunoSEQ multiplex PCR; the TCRdb copy retains only in-frame clones and omits some. The sample includes 87,000 or so clones, 95% seen only once; the top ten take under 0.4%. CDR3 size: 17 residues. CDR1 is MNHNS and CDR2 is SASEGT in the germline V gene. Trimming stripped 1 base from V and 3 bases from J, with 19 bases between. Sample: T cells isolated from PBMCs. The chain carries TRBV6-1 and TRBJ2-7, with a tentative D call TRBD1 (5 bases). This clonotype was obtained from a human donor in good health. The CDR3 loop reads CASSEGAERRVGYEQYF. CDR3 DNA: TGTGCCAGCAGTGAAGGGGCAGAACGCAGGGTAGGCTACGAGCAGTACTTC.